The 5 T cell receptor beta chains in this list originate from one sample, sequenced in a study of T cell repertoires in cytomegalovirus infection. TCRdb analysed the reads with MiXCR anew, one entry per CDR3 protein. This table has some 900,000 distinct CDR3 sequences, 32% appearing once. Their specific antigens are unknown. Specimen: cultured CD8+ T cells from PBMCs, collected from culture after CMV antigen stimulation. These receptors were obtained from a human donor in good health (CMV status not recorded). Some clones in this sample may be carry-over from other donors' samples.

CDR3 DNA sequence: TGTGCCAGCAGCTTAGGAGCGGCCCCCTACAATGAGCAGTTCTTC. As protein: CASSLGAAPYNEQFF. This chain connects TRBV7-9 to TRBJ2-1, with a possible D match to TRBD2 (5 bases). The V end lost 1 base, the J end lost 2 bases, and 9 bases lay between the germline ends. Germline V lookup: CDR1 SEHNR, CDR2 FQNEAQ (reference sequence). The CDR3 length is 15 residues.

This clonotype was seen only once. The rearrangement links TRBV7-9 to TRBJ1-1, with TRBD1 identical over 8 bases. The germline gives CDR1 SEHNR, CDR2 FQNEAQ (reference sequence). This CDR3 has 15 residues. V lost 5 bases to trimming and J lost 1 base; unmatched junction nucleotides: 6. The CDR3 reads CASSPMTGANTEAFF. The CDR3 DNA is TGTGCCAGCAGCCCCATGACAGGGGCGAACACTGAAGCTTTCTTT.

A note on this clonotype: A junction boundary mismatches the germline segment, possibly from a read error. V gene TRBV6-5 combines with J gene TRBJ2-2; 13 nucleotides agree with TRBD2. The germline V gene encodes CDR1 MNHEY and CDR2 SVGAGI. The CDR3 runs 15 residues. The CDR3, as DNA: TGTGCCAGCAGACGGACTAGCGGGGGAACCGGGAAGCTGTTTTTT. Protein product: CASRRTSGGTGKLFF.

The chain uses TRBV7-6 and TRBJ2-3, with TRBD1 matching 7 bases. The CDR3 length is 15 residues. The V gene end was trimmed by 4 bases and the J gene end by 3 bases; junction bases not matched to a gene: 7. The germline gives CDR1 SGHVS, CDR2 FNYEAQ. The CDR3 region has the DNA TGTGCCAGCAGCTATAGACAGGGATTTACAGATACGCAGTATTTT. Translated: CASSYRQGFTDTQYF.

This sequence joins TRBV29-1 and TRBJ2-1; 9 nucleotides match TRBD2. Germline V gene data show CDR1 as SQVTM and CDR2 as ANQGSEA. This CDR3 is 16 amino acids long. Trimming removed 3 bases from V and 0 bases from J; junction bases left unmatched: 6. The CDR3 bases are TGCAGCGTTGAGGGTCTAGCGGGGAGCTCCTACAATGAGCAGTTCTTC. Protein product: CSVEGLAGSSYNEQFF.